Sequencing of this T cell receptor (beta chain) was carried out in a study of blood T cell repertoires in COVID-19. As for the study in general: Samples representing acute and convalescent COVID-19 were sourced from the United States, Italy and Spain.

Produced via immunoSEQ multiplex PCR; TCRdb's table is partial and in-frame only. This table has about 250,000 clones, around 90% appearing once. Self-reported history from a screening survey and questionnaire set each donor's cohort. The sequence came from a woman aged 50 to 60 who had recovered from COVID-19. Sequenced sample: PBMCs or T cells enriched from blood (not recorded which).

The CDR3 sequence: CASSQDEREGYEQFF. The CDR3 region has the DNA TGTGCCAGCAGCCAAGATGAGCGGGAGGGCTATGAGCAGTTCTTC. The chain combines TRBV4-2 with TRBJ2-1; 10 bases are shared with TRBD2. Germline V gives CDR1 LGHNA, CDR2 YNFKEQ. The CDR3 totals 15 residues. J gave up 8 bases and V 0 bases, and 4 bases lay outside the gene matches.